The 26 T cell receptor beta chains below all came from one sample that was sequenced in a study of T cell changes during pregnancy in multiple sclerosis. Generated by immunoSEQ multiplex PCR, the TCRdb table keeps only in-frame clones and is missing some. In the table there are 40,000 to 60,000 clones, about 92% of which are singletons. Sequenced material: CD4+ T cells from peripheral blood mononuclear cells, taken in the third trimester of pregnancy. The receptors were gathered from a female donor with multiple sclerosis, enrolled in a pregnancy study.

This chain joins TRBV7-2 and TRBJ2-1; 9 bases fit TRBD1. The trim removed 7 bases at V and 2 bases at J, leaving 6 bases unmatched. CDR3 size: 15 residues. Germline lookup yields CDR1 SGHTA and CDR2 FQGNSA. The CDR3 bases are TGTGCCAGCAACTTTCGGACAGGGGCCTACAATGAGCAGTTCTTC. Its translation: CASNFRTGAYNEQFF.

The gene calls are TRBV2 and TRBJ2-7, with D perhaps matching TRBD1 (6 bases). The length of the CDR3 is 13 residues. The V end lost 7 bases, the J end lost 5 bases, and 15 bases lay between the germline ends. Germline CDR1 and CDR2: SNHLY and FYNNEI. The CDR3 is CASNRDKGDEQYF. CDR3 bases: TGTGCCAGCAACCGGGACAAAGGGGACGAGCAGTACTTC. Based on the CDR3 plus reference TRBV2 and TRBJ2-7, the full variable domain is EPEVTQTPSHQVTQMGQEVILRCVPISNHLYFYWYRQILGQKVEFLVSFYNNEISEKSEIFDDQFSVERPDGSNFTLKIRSTKLEDSAMYFCASNRDKGDEQYFGPGTRLTVT.

The V gene is TRBV7-2, the J gene TRBJ1-6, with D tentatively TRBD1 (5 bases). The ends were cut back, 5 bases at V and 10 bases at J, with 15 bases in the middle. Germline values: CDR1 SGHTA, CDR2 FQGNSA. The length of the CDR3 is 14 residues. CDR3 DNA: TGTGCCAGCAGCCTGAAATGGGGGGACTCACCCCTCCACTTT. Its translation is CASSLKWGDSPLHF.

J is TRBJ2-1 and V is TRBV2; TRBD2 agrees at 8 bases. The V gene's germline CDR1 is SNHLY and CDR2 FYNNEI. The CDR3 contains 14 residues. V shed 8 bases, J shed 1 base, and the junction held 4 bases outside the gene matches. The CDR3 sequence: CASLRGVSYNEQFF. In nucleotides, the CDR3 is TGTGCCAGCTTGCGGGGGGTTTCCTACAATGAGCAGTTCTTC.

This chain connects TRBV13 to TRBJ2-7; 10 positions agree with TRBD1. The CDR3 is 14 amino acids. V lost 5 bases to trimming and J lost 4 bases; unmatched junction nucleotides: 5. The germline V gene has CDR1 PRHDT and CDR2 FYEKMQ (reference sequence). The DNA for the CDR3 is TGTGCCAGCAGCCTCCGGGACAGGGGTTACGAGCAGTACTTC. It translates to CASSLRDRGYEQYF.

V usage is TRBV19 and J usage is TRBJ1-2; 9 nucleotides line up with TRBD1. The CDR3 covers 17 residues. The V segment lost 5 bases and the J segment 2 bases; nucleotides outside the gene matches: 12. The V gene's germline CDR1 is LNHDA and CDR2 SQIVND (reference sequence). The CDR3 nucleotides are TGTGCCAGTAGTTGGGTTCTGCCAGGACAGGGGAACTATGGCTACACCTTC. It yields the protein CASSWVLPGQGNYGYTF.

The V gene is TRBV19, the J gene TRBJ1-5; D not certain. The V end was cut by 4 bases, the J end by 6 bases, with 10 bases between. CDR1 is LNHDA and CDR2 is SQIVND in the germline V gene (reference sequence). The CDR3 runs to 13 residues. CDR3 in amino acids: CASSTLTAQPQHF. CDR3 sequence (DNA): TGTGCCAGTAGTACCCTTACAGCTCAGCCCCAGCATTTT.

A single count supports this clone. The V gene is TRBV19, the J gene TRBJ1-2, with 7 positions matching TRBD1. With 6 bases clipped from V and 5 bases from J, the junction kept 9 bases outside the gene matches. The CDR3 is 14 residues long. CDR1 and CDR2 from the germline V gene are LNHDA and SQIVND (reference sequence). CDR3 sequence: CASSQTGFGYGYTF. The CDR3 nucleotides are TGTGCCAGTAGCCAGACAGGGTTTGGGTATGGCTACACCTTC.

This chain joins TRBV7-2 and TRBJ1-4; D gene ambiguous. CDR3 length equals 15 residues. Per germline, CDR1 SGHTA and CDR2 FQGNSA. V lost 4 bases, J lost 8 bases, and 17 bases lay in between. As DNA, the CDR3 is TGTGCCAGCAGCTCCAAACGCATAACGGGAGAAAAACTGTTTTTT. Protein sequence: CASSSKRITGEKLFF.

V and J are TRBV6-5 and TRBJ1-1, with D hard to call. The CDR3 has 12 amino acids. The germline V gene encodes CDR1 MNHEY and CDR2 SVGAGI. V lost 4 bases, J lost 11 bases, and 14 bases lay in between. CDR3 sequence: CASSSSYPGAFF. CDR3 nucleotides: TGTGCCAGCAGTTCTTCCTACCCGGGGGCTTTCTTT.

The CDR3 DNA follows: TGTGCCATCAGCGATCCCAGGGGGGCCAAAAACATTCAGTACTTC. Translation: CAISDPRGAKNIQYF. This chain connects TRBV10-3 to TRBJ2-4, with TRBD1 matching over 7 bases. V shed 6 bases, J shed 1 base, and the junction held 6 bases outside the gene matches. Per the germline V gene, CDR1 is ENHRY and CDR2 is SYGVKD. This CDR3 comprises 15 residues.

The rearrangement links TRBV25-1 to TRBJ1-1; TRBD1 agrees at 7 bases. Germline V CDR1 and CDR2: MGHDK, SYGVNS. The J segment lost 6 bases and the V segment lost 8 bases, leaving 9 bases of the junction unmatched. The CDR3 consists of 13 residues. The CDR3 here is CASSGQALSEAFF. The CDR3 DNA reads as TGTGCCAGCTCAGGACAGGCTCTATCTGAAGCTTTCTTT.

The chain has TRBV4-1 and TRBJ1-4, with a tentative D call TRBD1 (6 bases). Germline values: CDR1 MGHRA, CDR2 YSYEKL. This CDR3 region has 16 residues. V lost 0 bases and J 7 bases, leaving 15 bases between the germline ends. The CDR3 loop is CASSQELGGAGEKLFF. CDR3 coding DNA: TGCGCCAGCAGCCAAGAGTTAGGGGGTGCGGGTGAAAAACTGTTTTTT.

The rearrangement uses TRBV5-6 and TRBJ2-5; 8 bases match TRBD2. The germline V gene has CDR1 SGHDT and CDR2 YYEEEE. The CDR3 totals 16 residues. V lost 0 bases to trimming and J lost 1 base; unmatched junction nucleotides: 5. The CDR3 nucleotides are TGTGCCAGCAGCTTGGCGCCTAGCGGGCTCCAAGAGACCCAGTACTTC. It is translated as CASSLAPSGLQETQYF. Supplemented by reference TRBV5-6 and TRBJ2-5, the full variable domain reads DAGVTQSPTHLIKTRGQQVTLRCSPKSGHDTVSWYQQALGQGPQFIFQYYEEEERQRGNFPDRFSGHQFPNYSSELNVNALLLGDSALYLCASSLAPSGLQETQYFGPGTRLLVL.

The chain has TRBV5-1 and TRBJ2-3; TRBD2 matches 8 bases. This CDR3 has 16 residues. CDR1 SGHRS and CDR2 YFSETQ come from the germline V gene. The junction had 7 bases not matched to a gene; V was cut back by 3 bases and J by 1 base. The CDR3 DNA reads as TGCGCCAGCAGCTACGCAAGCGGGGGAGGCACAGATACGCAGTATTTT. It encodes CASSYASGGGTDTQYF.

The rearrangement joins TRBV5-6 to TRBJ2-7, with unresolved D. Trimming cost V 4 bases and J 3 bases, with 5 bases left between them. The CDR3 sequence is 11 residues long. Germline V gene data show CDR1 as SGHDT and CDR2 as YYEEEE. CDR3 region: CASSLGYEQYF. The DNA of the CDR3 is TGTGCCAGCAGCCTAGGCTACGAGCAGTACTTC.

The V and J genes are TRBV5-4 and TRBJ1-3; TRBD1 agrees at 7 bases. The V gene's germline CDR1 is SGHNT and CDR2 YYREEE (reference sequence). Germline trimming cut 7 bases from V and 1 base from J; bases unmatched to any gene: 11. This CDR3 region has 16 residues. The CDR3 sequence: CASSQTGQKSGNTIYF. CDR3 DNA sequence: TGTGCCAGCTCGCAGACAGGGCAAAAGTCTGGAAACACCATATATTTT.

This chain joins TRBV27 and TRBJ1-1; TRBD1 matches 9 bases. CDR3 length equals 16 residues. Germline-derived CDR1 and CDR2 are MNHEY and SMNVEV (reference sequence). With V trimmed by 4 bases and J by 0 bases, 6 bases remained unmatched. The CDR3: CASSSPGQGMNTEAFF. The CDR3 DNA reads TGTGCCAGCAGTTCCCCGGGACAGGGCATGAACACTGAAGCTTTCTTT.

V usage is TRBV2 and J usage is TRBJ1-2, with TRBD1 as a possible D gene (6 bases). The V and J ends lost 6 bases and 3 bases respectively, with 14 bases between them. The CDR3 contains 14 residues. Germline V gene sequence: CDR1 SNHLY, CDR2 FYNNEI. The CDR3 spells CASSGTGTYYGYTF. DNA of the CDR3: TGTGCCAGCAGCGGAACAGGGACATACTATGGCTACACCTTC.

The chain has TRBV6-5 and TRBJ1-5, with a tentative D call TRBD1 (6 bases). Trimming pared 5 bases from V and 3 bases from J, leaving 11 bases between. This CDR3 contains 14 residues. CDR1 and CDR2 (germline): MNHEY, SVGAGI. The chain's CDR3 is CASSLGGTNQPQHF. The CDR3 DNA reads as TGTGCCAGCAGTCTAGGGGGTACCAATCAGCCCCAGCATTTT.

V and J are TRBV7-6 and TRBJ2-7; D perhaps matches TRBD2 (6 bases). Trimming cost V 5 bases and J 6 bases, with 20 bases left between them. Germline CDR1 is SGHVS and CDR2 is FNYEAQ. The CDR3 loop spans 15 amino acids. The CDR3 bases are TGTGCCAGCAGCCCCTCGGGGGTAAGGAATTCCGAGCAGTACTTC. It is translated as CASSPSGVRNSEQYF. The full variable domain, completed using reference TRBV7-6 and TRBJ2-7, is GAGVSQSPRYKVTKRGQDVALRCDPISGHVSLYWYRQALGQGPEFLTYFNYEAQQDKSGLPNDRFSAERPEGSISTLTIQRTEQRDSAMYRCASSPSGVRNSEQYFGPGTRLTVT.

This clone came up a few times. This chain connects TRBV30 to TRBJ1-1, with D perhaps TRBD1 (5 bases). V was pared by 4 bases and J by 3 bases, with 18 bases between. The CDR3 is 15 residues long. Germline loops: CDR1 GTSNPN, CDR2 SVGIG (reference sequence). CDR3 protein: CAWTQWGASDTEAFF. The CDR3 DNA reads TGTGCCTGGACCCAATGGGGCGCCTCCGACACTGAAGCTTTCTTT.

J is TRBJ1-1 and V is TRBV12-5; D remains unclear. The CDR3 is made up of 13 amino acids. The V and J ends lost 4 bases and 2 bases respectively, with 8 bases between them. CDR1 is LGHNT, CDR2 FRNRAP, per germline. CDR3 amino acids: CASGWEINTEAFF. Here the CDR3 DNA reads TGTGCTAGTGGTTGGGAGATTAACACTGAAGCTTTCTTT.

This clone was counted a single time. The V and J genes are TRBV18 and TRBJ2-3; D is perhaps TRBD1 (6 bases). Germline lookup yields CDR1 KGHSH and CDR2 LQKENI. V gave up 4 bases and J gave up 4 bases, with 15 bases separating them. The CDR3 is made up of 15 amino acids. CDR3 in DNA: TGTGCCAGCTCACACAAACTCTACAGGGCAGATACGCAGTATTTT. Protein: CASSHKLYRADTQYF.

The chain's CDR3 is CASSPGQGAPRGTDTQYF. In nucleotides, the CDR3 is TGTGCCAGCAGCCCCGGGCAGGGGGCGCCTCGGGGCACAGATACGCAGTATTTT. The chain couples TRBV5-4 to TRBJ2-3; 8 bases line up with TRBD1. Germline CDR1 and CDR2: SGHNT and YYREEE (reference sequence). The CDR3 is 18 amino acids. The V and J ends lost 4 bases and 1 base, in that order; junction bases with no gene match: 14.

The chain's CDR3 is CASSVGGEQYF. The CDR3 nucleotides read TGTGCCAGTAGTGTGGGGGGCGAGCAGTACTTC. The chain couples TRBV19 to TRBJ2-7; the D gene is possibly TRBD2 (6 bases). CDR1 is LNHDA, CDR2 SQIVND, per germline (reference sequence). The CDR3 runs 11 residues. V was pared by 5 bases and J by 6 bases, with 8 bases between.